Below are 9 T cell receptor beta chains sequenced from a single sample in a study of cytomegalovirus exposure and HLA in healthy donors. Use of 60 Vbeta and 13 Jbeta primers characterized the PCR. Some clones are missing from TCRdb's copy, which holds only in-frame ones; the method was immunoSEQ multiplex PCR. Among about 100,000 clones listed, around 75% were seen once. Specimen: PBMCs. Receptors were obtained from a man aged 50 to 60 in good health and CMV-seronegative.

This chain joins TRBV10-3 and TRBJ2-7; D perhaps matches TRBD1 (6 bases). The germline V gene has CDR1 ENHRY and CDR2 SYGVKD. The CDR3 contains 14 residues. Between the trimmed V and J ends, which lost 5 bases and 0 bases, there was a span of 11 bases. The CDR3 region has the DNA TGTGCCATCAGTCCAGGGGCTCTCTCCTACGAGCAGTACTTC. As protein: CAISPGALSYEQYF.

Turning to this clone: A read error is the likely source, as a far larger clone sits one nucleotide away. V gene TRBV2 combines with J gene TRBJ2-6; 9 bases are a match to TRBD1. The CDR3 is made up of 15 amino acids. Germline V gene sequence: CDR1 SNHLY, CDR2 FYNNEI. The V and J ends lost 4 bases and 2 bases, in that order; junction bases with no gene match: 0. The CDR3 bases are TGTGCCAGCAGTGGGGACAGGGCTGGGGCCAACGTCCTGACTTTC. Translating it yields CASSGDRAGANVLTF.

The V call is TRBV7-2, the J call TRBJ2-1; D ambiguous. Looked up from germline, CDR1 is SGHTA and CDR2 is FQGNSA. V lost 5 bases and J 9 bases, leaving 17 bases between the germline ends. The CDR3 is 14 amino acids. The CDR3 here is CASSARRITVEQFF. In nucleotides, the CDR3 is TGTGCCAGCAGCGCCCGGCGGATTACGGTTGAGCAGTTCTTC.

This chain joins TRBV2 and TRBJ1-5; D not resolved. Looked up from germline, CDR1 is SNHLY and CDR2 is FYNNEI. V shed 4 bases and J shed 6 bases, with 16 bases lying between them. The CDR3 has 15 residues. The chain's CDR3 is CASSGAGSARQPQHF. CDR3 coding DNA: TGTGCCAGCAGTGGGGCGGGGTCTGCCCGTCAGCCCCAGCATTTT.

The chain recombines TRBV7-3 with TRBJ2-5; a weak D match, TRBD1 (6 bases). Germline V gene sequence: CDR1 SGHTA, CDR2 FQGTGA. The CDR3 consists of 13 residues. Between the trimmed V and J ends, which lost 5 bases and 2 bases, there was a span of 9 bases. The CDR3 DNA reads TGTGCCAGCAGCATAGGACAGCAAGAGACCCAGTACTTC. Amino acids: CASSIGQQETQYF.

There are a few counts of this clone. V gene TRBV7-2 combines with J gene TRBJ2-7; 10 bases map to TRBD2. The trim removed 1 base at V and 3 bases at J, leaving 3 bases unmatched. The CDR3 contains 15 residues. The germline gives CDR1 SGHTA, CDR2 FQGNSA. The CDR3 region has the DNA TGTGCCAGCAGCTTAGGACTAGCGGGTGGCTACGAGCAGTACTTC. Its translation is CASSLGLAGGYEQYF.

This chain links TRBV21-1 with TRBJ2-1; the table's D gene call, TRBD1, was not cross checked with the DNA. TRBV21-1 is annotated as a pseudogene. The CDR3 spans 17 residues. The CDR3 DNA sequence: TGTGCCAGCAGCAAAGATTGGGCAGCTTCCTCCTACAATGAGCAGTTCTTC. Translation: CASSKDWAASSYNEQFF.

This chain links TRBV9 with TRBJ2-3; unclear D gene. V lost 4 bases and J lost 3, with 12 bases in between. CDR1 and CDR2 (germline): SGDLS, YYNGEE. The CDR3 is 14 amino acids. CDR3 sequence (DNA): TGTGCCAGCAGCCCTTTCCAGAAGACAGATACGCAGTATTTT. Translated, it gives CASSPFQKTDTQYF.

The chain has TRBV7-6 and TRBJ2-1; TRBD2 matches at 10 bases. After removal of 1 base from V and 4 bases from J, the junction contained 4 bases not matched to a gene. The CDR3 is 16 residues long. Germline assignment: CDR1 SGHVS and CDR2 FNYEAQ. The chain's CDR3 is CASSLGLAGRYNEQFF. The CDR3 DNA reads TGTGCCAGCAGCTTAGGACTAGCGGGTAGATACAATGAGCAGTTCTTC. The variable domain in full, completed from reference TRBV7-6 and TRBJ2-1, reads GAGVSQSPRYKVTKRGQDVALRCDPISGHVSLYWYRQALGQGPEFLTYFNYEAQQDKSGLPNDRFSAERPEGSISTLTIQRTEQRDSAMYRCASSLGLAGRYNEQFFGPGTRLTVL.